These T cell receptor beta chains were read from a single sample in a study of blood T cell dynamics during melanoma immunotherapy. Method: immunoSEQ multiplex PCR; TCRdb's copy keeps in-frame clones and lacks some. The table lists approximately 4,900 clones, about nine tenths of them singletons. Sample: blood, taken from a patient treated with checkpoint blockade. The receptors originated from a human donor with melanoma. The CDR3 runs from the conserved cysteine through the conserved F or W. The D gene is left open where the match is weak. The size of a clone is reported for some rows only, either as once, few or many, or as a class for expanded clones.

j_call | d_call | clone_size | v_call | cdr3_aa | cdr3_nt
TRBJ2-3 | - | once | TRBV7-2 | CASSLGTYTQYF | TGTGCCAGCAGCTTAGGAACGTATACGCAGTATTTT
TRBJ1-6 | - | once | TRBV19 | CASKVYGNNSPLHF | TGTGCCAGTAAGGTGTATGGAAATAATTCACCCCTCCACTTT
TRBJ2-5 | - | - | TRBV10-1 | CASSPGVVWETQYF | TGCGCCAGCAGCCCAGGGGTGGTGTGGGAGACCCAGTACTTC
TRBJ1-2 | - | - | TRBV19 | CASSIARVGSGYTF | TGTGCCAGTAGTATAGCCAGGGTGGGATCTGGCTACACCTTC
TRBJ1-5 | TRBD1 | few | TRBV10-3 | CAAGQVDNQPQHF | TGTGCCGCGGGACAGGTGGACAATCAGCCCCAGCATTTT
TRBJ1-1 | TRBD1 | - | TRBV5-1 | CASSALDRRTEAFF | TGCGCCAGCAGCGCCCTGGACAGGAGGACTGAAGCTTTCTTT
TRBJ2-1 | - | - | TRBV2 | CASSLPRATANEQFF | TGTGCCAGCAGTTTGCCCCGTGCGACAGCCAATGAGCAGTTCTTC
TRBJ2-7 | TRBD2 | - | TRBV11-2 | CASTPPSGRTSYEQYF | TGTGCCAGCACCCCCCCTAGCGGGAGGACCTCCTACGAGCAGTACTTC
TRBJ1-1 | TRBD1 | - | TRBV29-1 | CSVRGQGGNQAFF | TGCAGCGTCCGTGGACAGGGTGGGAATCAAGCTTTCTTT
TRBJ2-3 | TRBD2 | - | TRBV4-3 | CASSRREGDTQYF | TGCGCCAGCAGCCGCCGGGAGGGAGATACGCAGTATTTT
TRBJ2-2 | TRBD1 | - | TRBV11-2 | CASSSGQGADRELFF | TGTGCCAGCAGCTCAGGACAGGGGGCTGACAGGGAGCTGTTTTTT
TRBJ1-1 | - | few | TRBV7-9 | CASSLKIGAMNTEAFF | TGTGCCAGCAGCTTAAAGATCGGGGCCATGAACACTGAAGCTTTCTTT
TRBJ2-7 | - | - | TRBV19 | CASSIAADYEQYF | TGTGCCAGTAGTATAGCCGCTGACTACGAGCAGTACTTC
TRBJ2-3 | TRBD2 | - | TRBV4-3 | CASSQDGGLAGYTDTQYF | TGCGCCAGCAGCCAAGACGGGGGACTAGCGGGATACACAGATACGCAGTATTTT
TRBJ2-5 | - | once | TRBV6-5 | CASSPRYF | TGTGCCAGCAGCCCCCGATACTTC
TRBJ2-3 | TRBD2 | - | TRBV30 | CAWRGGPDTQYF | TGTGCCTGGCGGGGGGGTCCAGATACGCAGTATTTT
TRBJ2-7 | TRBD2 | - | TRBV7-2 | CASSSSAGGSYEQYF | TGTGCCAGCAGCTCAAGCGCGGGAGGGTCGTACGAGCAGTACTTC
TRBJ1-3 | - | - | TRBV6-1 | CASSENGIYSGNTIYF | TGTGCCAGCAGTGAGAATGGGATTTACTCTGGAAACACCATATATTTT
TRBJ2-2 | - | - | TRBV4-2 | CASSPGGTYTGELFF | TGTGCCAGCAGCCCCGGTGGCACCTACACCGGGGAGCTGTTTTTT
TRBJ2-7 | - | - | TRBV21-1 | CASPFPGQTYEQYF | TGTGCCAGCCCATTCCCGGGACAGACCTACGAGCAGTACTTC
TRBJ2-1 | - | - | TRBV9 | CASSVETPDNEQFF | TGTGCCAGCAGCGTAGAAACCCCGGACAATGAGCAGTTCTTC
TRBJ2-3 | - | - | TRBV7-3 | CASSLDVCVTDTQYF | TGTGCCAGCAGCTTAGACGTCTGTGTCACAGATACGCAGTATTTT
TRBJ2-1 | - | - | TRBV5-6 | CASSLVAQLYNEQFF | TGTGCCAGCAGCTTGGTGGCTCAGCTCTACAATGAGCAGTTCTTC
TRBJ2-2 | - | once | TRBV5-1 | CASSSGNTGELFF | TGCGCCAGCAGCAGCGGGAACACCGGGGAGCTGTTTTTT
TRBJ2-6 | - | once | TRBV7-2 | CASSSQSSGANVLTF | TGTGCCAGCAGCTCCCAGAGCTCTGGGGCCAACGTCCTGACTTTC
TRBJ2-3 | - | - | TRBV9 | CASSPRERSRADTQYF | TGTGCCAGCAGCCCCCGTGAGCGGAGTCGGGCAGATACGCAGTATTTT
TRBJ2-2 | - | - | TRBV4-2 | CASSQRGIQITGELFF | TGTGCCAGCAGCCAGAGGGGGATACAGATCACCGGGGAGCTGTTTTTT
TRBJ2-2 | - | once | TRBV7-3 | CASSLGGPLTGELFF | TGTGCCAGCAGCTTAGGGGGTCCACTCACCGGGGAGCTGTTTTTT
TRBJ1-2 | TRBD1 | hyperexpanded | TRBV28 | CASSPIGTGVPQRLGDYGYTF | TGTGCCAGCAGTCCTATCGGGACAGGGGTCCCCCAACGGTTGGGTGACTATGGCTACACCTTC
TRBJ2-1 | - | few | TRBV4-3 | CASSQVGTLDNEQFF | TGCGCCAGCAGCCAAGTTGGGACTCTCGACAATGAGCAGTTCTTC
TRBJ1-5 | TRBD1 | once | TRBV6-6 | CASSLQGNQPQHF | TGTGCCAGCAGTTTACAGGGGAATCAGCCCCAGCATTTT
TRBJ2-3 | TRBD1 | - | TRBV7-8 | CASSLGRQGSTDTQYF | TGTGCCAGCAGCTTAGGACGACAGGGAAGCACAGATACGCAGTATTTT
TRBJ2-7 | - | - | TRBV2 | CASSDPAGAYYEQYF | TGTGCCAGCAGTGACCCGGCAGGGGCCTACTACGAGCAGTACTTC
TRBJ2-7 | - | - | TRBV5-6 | CASSHSGYSYEQYF | TGTGCCAGCAGCCATAGCGGTTACTCCTACGAGCAGTACTTC
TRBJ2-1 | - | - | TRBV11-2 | CASSLGETRGNEQFF | TGTGCCAGCAGCTTAGGTGAGACAAGAGGGAATGAGCAGTTCTTC
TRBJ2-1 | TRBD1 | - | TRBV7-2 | CASSPAFVRQGSEQFF | TGTGCCAGCAGCCCCGCCTTCGTAAGACAGGGCAGTGAGCAGTTCTTC
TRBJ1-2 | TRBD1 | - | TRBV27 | CASSLTPETGGYGYTF | TGTGCCAGCAGTTTAACCCCCGAGACAGGGGGCTATGGCTACACCTTC
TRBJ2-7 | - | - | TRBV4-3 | CASSQEVSLYEQYF | TGCGCCAGCAGCCAAGAGGTCAGCCTCTACGAGCAGTACTTC
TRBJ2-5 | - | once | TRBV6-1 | CASSEEYSLYF | TGTGCCAGCAGTGAAGAATACAGTCTCTACTTC
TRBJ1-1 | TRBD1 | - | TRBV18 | CASSPRQGTNTEAFF | TGTGCCAGCTCACCACGACAGGGGACGAACACTGAAGCTTTCTTT
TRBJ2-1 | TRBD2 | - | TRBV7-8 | CASSTSGGSYNEQFF | TGTGCCAGCTCCACTAGCGGGGGCTCCTACAATGAGCAGTTCTTC
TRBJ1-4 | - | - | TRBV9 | CASSVGRAGDEKLFF | TGTGCCAGCAGCGTAGGGAGGGCAGGGGATGAAAAACTGTTTTTT
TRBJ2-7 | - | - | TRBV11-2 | CASSLGFYEQYF | TGTGCCAGCAGCTTAGGATTCTACGAGCAGTACTTC
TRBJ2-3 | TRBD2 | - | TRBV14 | CASSLPGLAGVFTQYF | TGTGCCAGCAGCCTTCCGGGACTAGCGGGAGTATTTACGCAGTATTTT
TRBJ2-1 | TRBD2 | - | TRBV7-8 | CASSLARTSGRAGNEQFF | TGTGCCAGCAGCTTAGCGCGGACTAGCGGGAGGGCCGGGAATGAGCAGTTCTTC
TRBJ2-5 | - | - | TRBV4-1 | CASSHWAEGRETQYF | TGCGCCAGCAGCCATTGGGCGGAGGGAAGGGAGACCCAGTACTTC
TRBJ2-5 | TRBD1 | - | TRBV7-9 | CASRTGRLETQYF | TGTGCCAGCAGGACAGGGCGACTGGAGACCCAGTACTTC
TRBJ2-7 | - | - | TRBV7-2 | CASSQGGGSGEQYF | TGTGCCAGCAGCCAAGGAGGGGGCTCTGGCGAGCAGTACTTC
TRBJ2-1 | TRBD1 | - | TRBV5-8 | CASRDRDRASYNEQFF | TGTGCCAGCAGGGACCGGGACAGGGCGTCATACAATGAGCAGTTCTTC
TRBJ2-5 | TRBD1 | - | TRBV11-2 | CASSLDRRTGMGETQYF | TGTGCCAGCAGCTTAGATCGTAGGACAGGGATGGGGGAGACCCAGTACTTC